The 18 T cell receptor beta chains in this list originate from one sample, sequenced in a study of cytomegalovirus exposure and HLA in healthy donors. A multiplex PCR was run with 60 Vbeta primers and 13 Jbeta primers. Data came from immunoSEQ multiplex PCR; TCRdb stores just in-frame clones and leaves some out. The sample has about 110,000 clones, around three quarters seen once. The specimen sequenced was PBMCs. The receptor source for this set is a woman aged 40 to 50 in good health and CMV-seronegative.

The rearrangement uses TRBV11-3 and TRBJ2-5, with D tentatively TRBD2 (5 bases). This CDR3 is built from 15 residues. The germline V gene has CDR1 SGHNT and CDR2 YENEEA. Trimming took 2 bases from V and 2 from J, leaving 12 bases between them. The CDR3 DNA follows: TGTGCCAGCAGCTTACAAGGTCCGGGGCAAGAGACCCAGTACTTC. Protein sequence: CASSLQGPGQETQYF.

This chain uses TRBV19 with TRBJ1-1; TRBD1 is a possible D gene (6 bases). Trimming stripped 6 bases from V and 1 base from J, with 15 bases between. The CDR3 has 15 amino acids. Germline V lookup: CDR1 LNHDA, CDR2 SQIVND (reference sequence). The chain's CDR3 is CASSGGGLGNTEAFF. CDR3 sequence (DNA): TGTGCCAGTAGCGGGGGGGGGCTCGGGAACACTGAAGCTTTCTTT.

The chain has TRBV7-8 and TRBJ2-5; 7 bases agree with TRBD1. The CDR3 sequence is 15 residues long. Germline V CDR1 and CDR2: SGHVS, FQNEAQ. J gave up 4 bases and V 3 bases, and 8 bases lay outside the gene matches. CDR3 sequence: CASSFPGTVGETQYF. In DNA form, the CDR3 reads TGTGCCAGCAGCTTTCCCGGGACAGTAGGAGAGACCCAGTACTTC.

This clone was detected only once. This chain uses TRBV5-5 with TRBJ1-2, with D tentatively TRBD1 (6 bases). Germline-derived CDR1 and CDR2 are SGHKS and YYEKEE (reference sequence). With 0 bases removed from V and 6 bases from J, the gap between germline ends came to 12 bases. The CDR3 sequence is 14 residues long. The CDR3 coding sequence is TGTGCCAGCAGCTTGGAGGGGGGGGCCAATGGCTACACCTTC. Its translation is CASSLEGGANGYTF.

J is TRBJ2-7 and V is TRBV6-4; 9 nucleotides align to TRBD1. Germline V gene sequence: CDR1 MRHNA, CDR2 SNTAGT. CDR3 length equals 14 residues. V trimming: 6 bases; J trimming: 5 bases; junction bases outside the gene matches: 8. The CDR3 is CASRGTGLNHEQYF. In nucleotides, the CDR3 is TGTGCCAGCAGAGGGACAGGGCTAAACCACGAGCAGTACTTC.

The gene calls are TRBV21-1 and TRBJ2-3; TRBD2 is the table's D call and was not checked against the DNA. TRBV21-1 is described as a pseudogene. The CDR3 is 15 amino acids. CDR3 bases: TGTGCCAGAGCCCCAAAAAGCGGGAGGGGGGATACGCAGTATTTT. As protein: CARAPKSGRGDTQYF.

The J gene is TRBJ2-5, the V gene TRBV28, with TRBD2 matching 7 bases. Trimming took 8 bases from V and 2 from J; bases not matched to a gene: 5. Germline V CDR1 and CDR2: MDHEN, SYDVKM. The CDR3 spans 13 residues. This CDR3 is CASSLAAQETQYF. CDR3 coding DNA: TGTGCCAGCTCTCTAGCGGCGCAAGAGACCCAGTACTTC.

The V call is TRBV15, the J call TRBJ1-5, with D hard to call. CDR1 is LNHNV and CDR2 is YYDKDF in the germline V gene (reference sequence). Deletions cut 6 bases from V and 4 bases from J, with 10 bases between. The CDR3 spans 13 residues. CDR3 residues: CATSLGKNQPQHF. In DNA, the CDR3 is TGTGCCACCAGTCTTGGCAAGAATCAGCCCCAGCATTTT.

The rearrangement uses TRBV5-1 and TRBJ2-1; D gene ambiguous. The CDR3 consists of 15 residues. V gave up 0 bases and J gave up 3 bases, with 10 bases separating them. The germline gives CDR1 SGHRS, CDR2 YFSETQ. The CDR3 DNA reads TGCGCCAGCAGCTTGGCTGCGGTCGGCTACAATGAGCAGTTCTTC. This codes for CASSLAAVGYNEQFF.

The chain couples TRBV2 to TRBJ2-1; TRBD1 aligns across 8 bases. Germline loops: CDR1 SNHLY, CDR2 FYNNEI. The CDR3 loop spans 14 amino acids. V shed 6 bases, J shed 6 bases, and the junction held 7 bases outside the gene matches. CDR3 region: CASRAGQGFNEQFF. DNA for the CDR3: TGTGCCAGCAGGGCCGGACAGGGTTTCAATGAGCAGTTCTTC.

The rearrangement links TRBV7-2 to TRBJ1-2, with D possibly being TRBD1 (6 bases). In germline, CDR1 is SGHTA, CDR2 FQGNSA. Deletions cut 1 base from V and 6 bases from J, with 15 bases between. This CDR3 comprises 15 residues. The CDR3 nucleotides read TGTGCCAGCAGCTTAGAGGCCAGGGGAAGGGATGGCTACACCTTC. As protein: CASSLEARGRDGYTF.

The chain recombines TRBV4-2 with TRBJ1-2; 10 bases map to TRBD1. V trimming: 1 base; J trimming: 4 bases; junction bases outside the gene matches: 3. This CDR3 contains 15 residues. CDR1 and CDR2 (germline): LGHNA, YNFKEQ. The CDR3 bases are TGTGCCAGCAGCCAAGGGACAGGGGGGAGCTATGGCTACACCTTC. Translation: CASSQGTGGSYGYTF.

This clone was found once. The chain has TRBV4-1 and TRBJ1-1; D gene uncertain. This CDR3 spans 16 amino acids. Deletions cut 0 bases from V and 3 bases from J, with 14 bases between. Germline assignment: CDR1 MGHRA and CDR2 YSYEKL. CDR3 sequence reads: CASSQEPSTLYTEAFF. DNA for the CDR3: TGCGCCAGCAGCCAAGAACCCTCAACGCTATACACTGAAGCTTTCTTT.

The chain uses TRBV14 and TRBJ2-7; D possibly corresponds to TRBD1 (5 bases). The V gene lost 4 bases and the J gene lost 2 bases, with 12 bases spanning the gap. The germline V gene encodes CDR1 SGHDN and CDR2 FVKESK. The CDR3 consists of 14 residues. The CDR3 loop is CASSPNRIPYEQYF. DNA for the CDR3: TGTGCCAGCAGCCCTAACAGGATACCCTACGAGCAGTACTTC.

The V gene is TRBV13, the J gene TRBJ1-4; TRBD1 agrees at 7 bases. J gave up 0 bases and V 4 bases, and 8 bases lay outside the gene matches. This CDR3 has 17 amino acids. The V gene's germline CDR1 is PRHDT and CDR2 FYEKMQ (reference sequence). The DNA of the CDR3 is TGTGCCAGCAGCTCCGCGACAGGGCGATCAACTAATGAAAAACTGTTTTTT. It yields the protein CASSSATGRSTNEKLFF.

The CDR3 DNA follows: TGCGCCAGCAGCCAAATCCGGACAGGGCCGGAATCACCCCTCCACTTT. It is translated as CASSQIRTGPESPLHF. V is TRBV4-1 and J is TRBJ1-6, with 8 bases matching TRBD1. Germline V gene sequence: CDR1 MGHRA, CDR2 YSYEKL. The CDR3 contains 16 residues. The V segment lost 2 bases and the J segment 10 bases; nucleotides outside the gene matches: 10.

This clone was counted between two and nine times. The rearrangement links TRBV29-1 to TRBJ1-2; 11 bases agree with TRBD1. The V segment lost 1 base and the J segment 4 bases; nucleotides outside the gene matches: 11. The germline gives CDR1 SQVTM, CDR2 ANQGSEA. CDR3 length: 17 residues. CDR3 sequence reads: CSVEVVDRGPSGYGYTF. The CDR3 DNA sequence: TGCAGCGTTGAAGTGGTGGACAGGGGGCCAAGTGGCTATGGCTACACCTTC.

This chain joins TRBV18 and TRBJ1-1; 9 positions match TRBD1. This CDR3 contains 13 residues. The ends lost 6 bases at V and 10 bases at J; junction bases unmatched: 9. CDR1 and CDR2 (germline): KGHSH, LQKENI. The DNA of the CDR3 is TGTGCCAGCTCGCCCACAGGGGGCTCGACAGCTTTCTTT. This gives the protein CASSPTGGSTAFF.